Sequencing of this T cell receptor (beta chain) was carried out in a study of identical twins. TCRdb reanalysed the 5' RACE reads using MiXCR and keeps one entry per CDR3 protein. The table lists about 550,000 distinct CDR3 sequences, around 22% of them singletons. Comment on this clonotype: Its antigen remains unidentified.

Study-level findings and limits: Among beta out-of-frame sequences, excess sharing between twins appeared weaker. Abundant beta clonotypes from cord blood bore fewer insertions; memory repertoires lacked this pattern. One should note that invariant MAIT and iNKT cells could partly confound zero-insertion analyses.

The data also belong to a second study, concerning yellow fever vaccine responses in identical twins. From that report: Twins showed a vaccine T cell response that reportedly seemed partly convergent, partly personalized.

The sequence came from a woman in her late teens or twenties in good health. The sequencing sample was made of CD4+ T cells sorted from blood.

The CDR3 DNA follows: TGTGCCAGCAGTTTATCGTCCAGGGGAAGCTCCTACAATGAGCAGTTCTTC. Residues: CASSLSSRGSSYNEQFF. The chain links TRBV27 to TRBJ2-1; D is perhaps TRBD1 (6 bases). Germline loops: CDR1 MNHEY, CDR2 SMNVEV (reference sequence). This CDR3 has 17 residues. The V end lost 0 bases, the J end lost 0 bases, and 12 bases lay between the germline ends.